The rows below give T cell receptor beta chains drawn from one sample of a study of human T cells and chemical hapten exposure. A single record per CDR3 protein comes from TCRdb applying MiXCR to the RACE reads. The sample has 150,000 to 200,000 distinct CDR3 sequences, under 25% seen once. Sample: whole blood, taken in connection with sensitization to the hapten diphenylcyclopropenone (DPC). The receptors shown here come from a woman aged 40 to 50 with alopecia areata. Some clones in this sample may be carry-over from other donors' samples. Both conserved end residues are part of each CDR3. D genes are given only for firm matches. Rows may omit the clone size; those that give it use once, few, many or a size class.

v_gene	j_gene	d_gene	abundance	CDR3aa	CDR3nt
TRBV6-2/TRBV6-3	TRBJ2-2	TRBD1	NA	CASSWTGTGELFF	TGTGCCAGCAGTTGGACAGGGACCGGGGAGCTGTTTTTT
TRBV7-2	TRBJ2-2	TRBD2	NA	CASSLGPASGVGELFF	TGTGCCAGCAGCTTAGGTCCGGCTAGCGGAGTAGGGGAGCTGTTTTTT
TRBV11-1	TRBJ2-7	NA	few	CASSLGRTGSYEQYF	TGTGCCAGCAGCTTAGGGCGCACGGGGAGCTACGAGCAGTACTTC
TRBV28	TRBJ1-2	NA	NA	CASSFPGRTATGNYGYTF	TGTGCCAGCAGTTTCCCCGGCCGGACAGCCACCGGGAACTATGGCTACACCTTC
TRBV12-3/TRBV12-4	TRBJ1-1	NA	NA	CASSISVNTEAFF	TGTGCCTCTTCAATCTCGGTGAACACTGAAGCTTTCTTT
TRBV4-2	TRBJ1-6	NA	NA	CASSLDLGAPNSPLHF	TGTGCCAGCAGCCTCGACCTAGGGGCACCTAATTCACCCCTCCACTTT
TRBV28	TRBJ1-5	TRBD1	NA	CASSSRTGSFQPQHF	TGTGCCAGCAGTTCCCGGACAGGGTCCTTCCAGCCCCAGCATTTT
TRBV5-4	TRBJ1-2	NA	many	CASREGKGNYGYTF	TGTGCCAGCCGGGAGGGGAAGGGAAACTATGGCTACACCTTC
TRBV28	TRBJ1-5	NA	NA	CASSLSGGQPQHF	TGTGCCAGCAGTTTAAGCGGCGGTCAGCCCCAGCATTTT
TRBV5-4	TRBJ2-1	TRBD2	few	CASSLGAGGSYNEQFF	TGTGCCAGCAGCTTGGGGGCGGGAGGGTCCTACAATGAGCAGTTCTTC
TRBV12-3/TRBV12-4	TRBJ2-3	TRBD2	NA	CASSTLGSGREGFTDTQYF	TGTGCCAGCAGCACCCTGGGCTCCGGACGGGAGGGGTTCACAGATACGCAGTATTTT
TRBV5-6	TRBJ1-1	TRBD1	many	CASSRRGQGTEAFF	TGTGCCAGCAGCCGCCGCGGACAGGGCACTGAAGCTTTCTTT
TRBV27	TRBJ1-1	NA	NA	CASSLSRGMGTEAFF	TGTGCCAGCAGTTTATCTAGGGGCATGGGCACTGAAGCTTTCTTT
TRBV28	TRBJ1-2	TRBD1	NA	CASSANRGNYGYTF	TGTGCCAGCAGTGCAAACAGGGGGAACTATGGCTACACCTTC
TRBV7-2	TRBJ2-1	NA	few	CASSADRSAYNEQFF	TGTGCCAGCAGCGCAGACAGGAGTGCCTACAATGAGCAGTTCTTC
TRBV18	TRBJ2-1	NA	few	CASSPGGTMFF	TGTGCCAGCTCACCAGGCGGGACGATGTTCTTC
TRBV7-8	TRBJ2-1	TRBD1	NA	CASSLGQGVYNEQFF	TGTGCCAGCAGCTTGGGCCAGGGGGTATACAATGAGCAGTTCTTC
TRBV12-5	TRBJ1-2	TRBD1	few	CASGRGQNYGYTF	TGTGCTAGTGGTAGGGGACAGAACTATGGCTACACCTTC
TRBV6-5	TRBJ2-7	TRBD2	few	CASSYVASGYYEQYF	TGTGCCAGCAGTTACGTGGCTAGCGGATACTACGAGCAGTACTTC
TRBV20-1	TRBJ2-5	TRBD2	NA	CSARGSTREAGEETQYF	TGCAGTGCTAGAGGATCTACCCGGGAGGCGGGAGAAGAGACCCAGTACTTC
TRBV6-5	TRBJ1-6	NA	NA	CASSSMGGLNSPLHF	TGTGCCAGCAGTTCCATGGGGGGGCTGAATTCACCCCTCCACTTT
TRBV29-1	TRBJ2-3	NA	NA	CSVAGSDTQYF	TGCAGCGTTGCAGGGTCTGATACGCAGTATTTT
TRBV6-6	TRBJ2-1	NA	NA	CASSRATPNEQFF	TGTGCCAGCAGCCGAGCGACGCCGAATGAGCAGTTCTTC
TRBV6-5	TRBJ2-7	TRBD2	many	CASSSSPGLGSSEQYF	TGTGCCAGCAGTTCCTCCCCGGGACTAGGGAGTTCCGAGCAGTACTTC
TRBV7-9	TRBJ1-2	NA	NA	CASSRDGDYGYTF	TGTGCCAGCAGCCGGGACGGAGACTATGGCTACACCTTC
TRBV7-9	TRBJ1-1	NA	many	CASSLVGGEGTEAFF	TGTGCCAGCAGCTTAGTAGGGGGGGAAGGCACTGAAGCTTTCTTT
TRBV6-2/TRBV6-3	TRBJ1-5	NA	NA	CASSYTQGSNQPQHF	TGTGCCAGCAGTTACACCCAGGGGAGCAATCAGCCCCAGCATTTT
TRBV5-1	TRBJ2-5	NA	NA	CASRLQDSLGKETQYF	TGCGCCAGCAGACTTCAGGACAGTCTTGGGAAGGAGACCCAGTACTTC
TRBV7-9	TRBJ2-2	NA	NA	CASSFRTGELFF	TGTGCCAGCAGCTTTAGGACCGGGGAGCTGTTTTTT
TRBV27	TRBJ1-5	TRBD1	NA	CASRSTGGGEQPQHF	TGTGCCAGCAGATCGACAGGGGGCGGGGAGCAGCCCCAGCATTTT
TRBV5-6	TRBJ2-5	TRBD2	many	CASSLRLAGGLETQYF	TGTGCCAGCAGCTTGCGCCTAGCGGGAGGGCTAGAGACCCAGTACTTC
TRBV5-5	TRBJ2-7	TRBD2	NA	CASSSASSGSFSYEQYF	TGTGCCAGCAGCTCCGCCTCTAGCGGGAGTTTCTCCTACGAGCAGTACTTC
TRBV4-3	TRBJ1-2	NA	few	CASSLLRGHDYGYTF	TGCGCCAGCAGCCTCCTACGGGGGCACGACTATGGCTACACCTTC
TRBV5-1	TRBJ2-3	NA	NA	CASSFGTDTQYF	TGCGCCAGCAGTTTTGGCACAGATACGCAGTATTTT
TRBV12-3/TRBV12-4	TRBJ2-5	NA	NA	CASSPPGARETQYF	TGTGCCAGCAGTCCCCCGGGGGCCCGGGAGACCCAGTACTTC
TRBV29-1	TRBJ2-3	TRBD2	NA	CSAGTSGRAQYF	TGCAGCGCTGGGACTAGCGGGAGGGCGCAGTATTTT